Following are 22 T cell receptor beta chains from one sample sequenced in a study of blood T cell repertoires in COVID-19 (dated by TCRdb to 2018 to 2021). Libraries were built with the immunoSEQ multiplex PCR assay. TCRdb retrieved this table from immuneACCESS and kept in-frame rearrangements only. Not all clones are present; in checked studies, unresolved V genes account for under half, and no reason is known for the remainder. Here the sample has 150,000 to 200,000 clones; approximately 81% occur a single time. The ten top clones hold 14% of the sample. The sequencing sample was made of peripheral blood. The receptor set was obtained from a woman in her 70s with COVID-19, enrolled during active disease.

This clone was counted once. This chain uses TRBV10-3 with TRBJ2-7; no definite D call. Germline assignment: CDR1 ENHRY and CDR2 SYGVKD. The germline V and J ends were trimmed by 3 bases and 2 bases, with 8 bases remaining between them. The CDR3 spans 13 residues. CDR3 sequence: CAISDLITYEQYF. In DNA, the CDR3 is TGTGCCATCAGTGACCTAATTACCTACGAGCAGTACTTC.

The chain combines TRBV29-1 with TRBJ1-3; 8 nucleotides line up with TRBD1. The CDR3 contains 14 residues. Germline V gene lookup returns CDR1 SQVTM and CDR2 ANQGSEA. The junction had 1 base not matched to a gene; V was cut back by 1 base and J by 2 bases. The CDR3 protein is CSVEGTGTGNTIYF. The DNA of the CDR3 is TGCAGCGTTGAAGGGACAGGGACTGGAAACACCATATATTTT.

This chain links TRBV6-6 with TRBJ1-1, with 8 nucleotides matching TRBD1. This CDR3 region has 14 residues. V lost 4 bases and J lost 1; bases outside the gene matches: 2. CDR1 and CDR2 from the germline V gene are MNHNY and SVGAGI (reference sequence). In nucleotides, the CDR3 is TGTGCCAGCAGTTCACAGGGGGGGAACACTGAAGCTTTCTTT. This codes for CASSSQGGNTEAFF.

This chain uses TRBV6-5 with TRBJ1-6; 8 bases are shared with TRBD1. This CDR3 contains 15 residues. Trimming at V came to 6 bases and at J to 7 bases, leaving 8 bases not matched to a gene. Germline lookup yields CDR1 MNHEY and CDR2 SVGAGI. CDR3 in amino acids: CASRGDDRGNSPLHF. CDR3 sequence (DNA): TGTGCCAGCAGGGGGGACGACAGGGGCAATTCACCCCTCCACTTT.

This sequence joins TRBV7-2 and TRBJ2-7; TRBD2 agrees at 8 bases. CDR1 is SGHTA and CDR2 is FQGNSA in the germline V gene. The CDR3 spans 14 residues. Trimming removed 1 base from V and 7 bases from J; junction bases left unmatched: 6. The CDR3 is CASSLGAGVGEQYF. CDR3 sequence (DNA): TGTGCCAGCAGCTTAGGAGCGGGGGTGGGAGAGCAGTACTTC.

V gene TRBV7-8 combines with J gene TRBJ2-1; weak D call: TRBD2 (5 bases). V was pared by 6 bases and J by 0 bases, with 6 bases between. CDR3 length: 13 residues. Germline V CDR1 and CDR2: SGHVS, FQNEAQ. CDR3 sequence reads: CASRGSSYNEQFF. The CDR3 coding sequence is TGTGCCAGCAGAGGGAGCTCCTACAATGAGCAGTTCTTC.

The CDR3 protein is CASSLRMNTEAFF. The CDR3 DNA sequence: TGCGCCAGCAGCTTGCGTATGAACACTGAAGCTTTCTTT. The V and J genes are TRBV5-1 and TRBJ1-1; D is undetermined. The CDR3 runs 13 residues. CDR1 and CDR2 (germline): SGHRS, YFSETQ. The V and J ends lost 1 base and 0 bases respectively, with 4 bases between them.

The rearrangement joins TRBV3-1 (or the pseudogene TRBV3-2) to TRBJ2-7; 9 positions agree with TRBD2. The V gene end was trimmed by 4 bases and the J gene end by 0 bases; junction bases not matched to a gene: 4. The length of the CDR3 is 15 residues. Germline CDR1 LGHDT, CDR2 YNNKEL (reference sequence). CDR3 coding DNA: TGTGCCAGCAGCCCCACTAGCGGGTCCTCCTACGAGCAGTACTTC. This translates into CASSPTSGSSYEQYF.

This chain's CDR3 is CASSQLWDRDTDTQYF. For the CDR3, the DNA is TGTGCCAGCAGCCAACTCTGGGACAGGGATACAGATACGCAGTATTTT. The chain is built from TRBV3-1 (or the pseudogene TRBV3-2) and TRBJ2-3, with 9 nucleotides matching TRBD1. This CDR3 region has 16 residues. Per germline, CDR1 LGHDT and CDR2 YNNKEL (reference sequence). V shed 2 bases, J shed 3 bases, and the junction held 6 bases outside the gene matches.

V is TRBV2 and J is TRBJ1-2; possibly TRBD1 for D (5 bases). V gave up 4 bases and J gave up 8 bases, with 17 bases separating them. Germline V gene lookup returns CDR1 SNHLY and CDR2 FYNNEI. The CDR3 sequence is 14 residues long. The CDR3 protein is CASSAAGPVSGYTF. In DNA, the CDR3 is TGTGCCAGCAGTGCGGCAGGGCCGGTATCCGGCTACACCTTC.

The chain combines TRBV12-3 or TRBV12-4 with TRBJ1-2, with D uncertain. This CDR3 is 13 amino acids long. V lost 4 bases and J lost 1, with 7 bases in between. The CDR3 reads CASSSQINYGYTF. Written as DNA, the CDR3 is TGTGCCAGCAGTTCACAGATTAACTATGGCTACACCTTC.

The V and J genes are TRBV28 and TRBJ1-1; 8 bases agree with TRBD1. Germline-derived CDR1 and CDR2 are MDHEN and SYDVKM. Germline trimming cut 1 base from V and 11 bases from J; bases unmatched to any gene: 9. The CDR3 is 14 amino acids. CDR3 sequence: CASSLFRQGADAFF. Here the CDR3 DNA reads TGTGCCAGCAGTTTATTCCGTCAGGGGGCGGACGCTTTCTTT.

The gene calls are TRBV5-6 and TRBJ2-1; tentative D call: TRBD2 (6 bases). The CDR3 contains 15 residues. Germline V gene sequence: CDR1 SGHDT, CDR2 YYEEEE. V lost 3 bases to trimming and J lost 2 bases, with 12 bases between them. For the CDR3, the DNA is TGTGCCAGCAGCTCGGGGACTTCCACCTACAATGAGCAGTTCTTC. It translates to CASSSGTSTYNEQFF. Filled out from reference TRBV5-6 and TRBJ2-1, the complete variable domain reads DAGVTQSPTHLIKTRGQQVTLRCSPKSGHDTVSWYQQALGQGPQFIFQYYEEEERQRGNFPDRFSGHQFPNYSSELNVNALLLGDSALYLCASSSGTSTYNEQFFGPGTRLTVL.

The chain is built from TRBV2 and TRBJ1-5, with 9 bases aligning to TRBD1. This CDR3 region has 15 residues. From germline, CDR1 is SNHLY and CDR2 FYNNEI. With V trimmed by 7 bases and J by 4 bases, 8 bases remained unmatched. The CDR3 loop is CASTGTGIKNQPQHF. Here the CDR3 DNA reads TGTGCCAGCACCGGGACAGGGATAAAGAATCAGCCCCAGCATTTT.

V gene TRBV2 combines with J gene TRBJ2-7; 8 bases line up with TRBD1. V lost 3 bases, J lost 1 base, and 11 bases stayed unmatched. Germline V gives CDR1 SNHLY, CDR2 FYNNEI. CDR3 length: 17 amino acids. This chain's CDR3 is CASSEPRTGFGSYEQYV. Written as DNA, the CDR3 is TGTGCCAGCAGTGAGCCCCGGACAGGGTTTGGATCCTACGAGCAGTACGTC.

The V call is TRBV27, the J call TRBJ1-3; 10 bases are a match to TRBD1. Germline loops: CDR1 MNHEY, CDR2 SMNVEV (reference sequence). This CDR3 comprises 15 residues. Germline trimming cut 6 bases from V and 2 bases from J; bases unmatched to any gene: 4. CDR3 sequence (DNA): TGTGCCAGCAGCAAGGACAGGGGGACTGGAAACACCATATATTTT. Translation gives CASSKDRGTGNTIYF.

The chain employs TRBV5-6 and TRBJ1-1, with D perhaps matching TRBD1 (6 bases). V dropped 5 bases and J dropped 10 bases, with 12 bases sitting between them. The CDR3 has 11 residues. Germline V gene data show CDR1 as SGHDT and CDR2 as YYEEEE. CDR3 protein: CASSRGAVAFF. The CDR3 DNA reads as TGTGCCAGCAGTCGGGGGGCTGTAGCTTTCTTT.

The chain combines TRBV29-1 with TRBJ1-2; tentatively, D is TRBD1 (6 bases). CDR1 is SQVTM, CDR2 ANQGSEA, per germline. This CDR3 contains 11 residues. Between the trimmed V and J ends, which lost 5 bases and 5 bases, there was a span of 9 bases. For the CDR3, the DNA is TGCAGCGTTTTACAGGGTTATGGCTACACCTTC. As protein: CSVLQGYGYTF.

The CDR3 protein is CASSLKRSSYNEQFF. In nucleotides, the CDR3 is TGTGCCAGCAGCTTGAAAAGGAGCTCCTACAATGAGCAGTTCTTC. This sequence joins TRBV5-4 and TRBJ2-1; the D is unclear. Trimming pared 1 base from V and 0 bases from J, leaving 8 bases between. This CDR3 comprises 15 residues. Germline V gene lookup returns CDR1 SGHNT and CDR2 YYREEE (reference sequence).

This chain uses TRBV6-5 with TRBJ1-1, with D unclear. The CDR3 runs to 13 residues. Germline V CDR1 and CDR2: MNHEY, SVGAGI. V was clipped by 6 bases and J by 3 bases, with 11 bases between them. As DNA, the CDR3 is TGTGCCAGCAGCCCCGGCGGGGACACTGAAGCTTTCTTT. This gives the protein CASSPGGDTEAFF.

Only one count was recorded for this clone. The gene calls are TRBV5-4 and TRBJ1-2; no reliable D call. Trimming shortened V by 0 bases and J by 1 base, and 7 bases separated the two germline ends. This CDR3 is built from 14 residues. Germline assignment: CDR1 SGHNT and CDR2 YYREEE (reference sequence). CDR3 loop: CASSLAGVNYGYTF. The CDR3 DNA reads as TGTGCCAGCAGCTTGGCCGGGGTTAACTATGGCTACACCTTC.

J is TRBJ2-6 and V is TRBV19; 8 bases are shared with TRBD1. V shed 7 bases and J 1 base; nucleotides not matched to a gene: 12. CDR1 is LNHDA, CDR2 SQIVND, per germline (reference sequence). The length of the CDR3 is 18 residues. For the CDR3, the DNA is TGTGCCAGTACTCCACTGGACAGGGCCCGGTCTGGGGCCAACGTCCTGACTTTC. Translation: CASTPLDRARSGANVLTF. Full variable domain (remainder filled in from reference TRBV19 and TRBJ2-6): DGGITQSPKYLFRKEGQNVTLSCEQNLNHDAMYWYRQDPGQGLRLIYYSQIVNDFQKGDIAEGYSVSREKKESFPLTVTSAQKNPTAFYLCASTPLDRARSGANVLTFGAGSRLTVL.